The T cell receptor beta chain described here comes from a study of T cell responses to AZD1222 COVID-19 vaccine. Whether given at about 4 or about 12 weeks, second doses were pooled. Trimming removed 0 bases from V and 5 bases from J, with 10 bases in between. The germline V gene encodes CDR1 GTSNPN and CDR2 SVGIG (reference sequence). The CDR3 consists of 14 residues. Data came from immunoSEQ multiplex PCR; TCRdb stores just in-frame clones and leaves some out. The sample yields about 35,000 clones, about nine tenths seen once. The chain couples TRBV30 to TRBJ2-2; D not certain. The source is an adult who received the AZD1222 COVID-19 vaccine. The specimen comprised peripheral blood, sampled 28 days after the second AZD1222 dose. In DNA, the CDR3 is TGTGCCTGGAGTGTAGGGCTAGTTACCGGGGAGCTGTTTTTT. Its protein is CAWSVGLVTGELFF.